The rows below give T cell receptor beta chains drawn from one sample of a study of blood T cells in healthy people across ages. MiXCR, applied by TCRdb to the 5' RACE reads, yields one record per CDR3 protein. Here the sample spans 850,000 to 1,000,000 distinct CDR3 sequences, roughly 51% being singletons. Sequencing input: blood. The receptors stem from a woman aged 55-70 years in good health. The CDR3 runs from the conserved cysteine through the conserved F or W. A D gene is named only where the DNA matches it firmly. Size values are once, few and many counts, or a class for expanded clones, and some rows have none.

clone size: NA
D gene: TRBD1
V gene: TRBV10-3
J gene: TRBJ2-5
CDR3 DNA: TGTGCCATCAGTGAGTACAGGACAGGGGGCCAAGGGACCCAGTACTTC
CDR3 protein: CAISEYRTGGQGTQYF

clone size: many
D gene: NA
V gene: TRBV4-2
J gene: TRBJ2-6
CDR3 DNA: TGTGCCAGCAGCCACACCCCGGGGACCTCTGGGGCCAACGTCCTGACTTTC
CDR3 protein: CASSHTPGTSGANVLTF

clone size: few
D gene: NA
V gene: TRBV12-3/TRBV12-4
J gene: TRBJ2-1
CDR3 DNA: TGTGCCAGCGCCAATTACAATGAGCAGTTCTTC
CDR3 protein: CASANYNEQFF

clone size: NA
D gene: NA
V gene: TRBV30
J gene: TRBJ2-7
CDR3 DNA: TGTGCCCGTCATGACGGTTACGAGCAGTACTTC
CDR3 protein: CARHDGYEQYF

clone size: NA
D gene: NA
V gene: TRBV29-1
J gene: TRBJ1-4
CDR3 DNA: TGCAGCGTTGAGCTAACAGGTTTGGGCACTAATGAAAAACTGTTTTTT
CDR3 protein: CSVELTGLGTNEKLFF

clone size: few
D gene: NA
V gene: TRBV7-2
J gene: TRBJ2-1
CDR3 DNA: TGTGCCAGCAGCCCCCCATATAACAATGAGCAGTTCTTC
CDR3 protein: CASSPPYNNEQFF

clone size: NA
D gene: TRBD2
V gene: TRBV29-1
J gene: TRBJ2-5
CDR3 DNA: TGCAGCGCCCGGGGACTAGTGGGGCAAGAGACCCAGTACTTC
CDR3 protein: CSARGLVGQETQYF

clone size: NA
D gene: TRBD2
V gene: TRBV20-1
J gene: TRBJ2-1
CDR3 DNA: TGCAGTGCTTCCCCAGGGCTAGCGGGGGGGCAAAATGAGCAGTTCTTC
CDR3 protein: CSASPGLAGGQNEQFF

clone size: NA
D gene: NA
V gene: TRBV4-2
J gene: TRBJ2-7
CDR3 DNA: TGTGCCAGCAGCCAAGGTGGCAAATACGAGCAGTACTTC
CDR3 protein: CASSQGGKYEQYF

clone size: NA
D gene: NA
V gene: TRBV14
J gene: TRBJ2-5
CDR3 DNA: TGTGCCAGCAGCCAAGTTCGGGGACCCCAAGAGACCCAGTACTTC
CDR3 protein: CASSQVRGPQETQYF

clone size: NA
D gene: TRBD2
V gene: TRBV12-3/TRBV12-4
J gene: TRBJ2-7
CDR3 DNA: TGTGCCAGCAGTTTGGTACTAGCGGGACTCGGCGAGCAGTACTTC
CDR3 protein: CASSLVLAGLGEQYF

clone size: few
D gene: NA
V gene: TRBV10-1
J gene: TRBJ2-7
CDR3 DNA: TGCGCCACGTCGGCTAGCAGTGTGTACGAGCAGTACTTC
CDR3 protein: CATSASSVYEQYF

clone size: NA
D gene: NA
V gene: TRBV27
J gene: TRBJ2-7
CDR3 DNA: TGTGCCAGCAGTCCCCAGGGGGGCGAGCAGTACTTC
CDR3 protein: CASSPQGGEQYF

clone size: NA
D gene: TRBD2
V gene: TRBV6-4
J gene: TRBJ2-7
CDR3 DNA: TGTGCCAGCAGCGCTACAGGTAGGGACTACAATGAGCAGTACTTC
CDR3 protein: CASSATGRDYNEQYF

clone size: NA
D gene: NA
V gene: TRBV6-1
J gene: TRBJ1-2
CDR3 DNA: TGTGCCAGCCTGTCTTGGGACTATGGCTACACCTTC
CDR3 protein: CASLSWDYGYTF

clone size: few
D gene: TRBD1
V gene: TRBV25-1
J gene: TRBJ1-6
CDR3 DNA: TGTGCCAGCAGGGCGGACAGGGCTGGCTCACCCCTCCACTTT
CDR3 protein: CASRADRAGSPLHF

clone size: NA
D gene: NA
V gene: TRBV20-1
J gene: TRBJ2-7
CDR3 DNA: TGCAGTGCTAGAGCGTCTGGGACTCAGTACTTC
CDR3 protein: CSARASGTQYF

clone size: NA
D gene: TRBD2
V gene: TRBV20-1
J gene: TRBJ2-7
CDR3 DNA: TGCAGTGCTCCTAACAGACTAGCGGGAGATCGGTACGAGCAGTACTTC
CDR3 protein: CSAPNRLAGDRYEQYF

clone size: NA
D gene: NA
V gene: TRBV7-7
J gene: TRBJ2-1
CDR3 DNA: TGTGCCAGCTGGGGGGCTTGTGGCTACAATGAGCAGTTCTTC
CDR3 protein: CASWGACGYNEQFF

clone size: NA
D gene: NA
V gene: TRBV28
J gene: TRBJ2-1
CDR3 DNA: TGTGCCAGCAGAGGTTGGCAGGATAACAATGAGCAGTTCTTC
CDR3 protein: CASRGWQDNNEQFF

clone size: NA
D gene: TRBD2
V gene: TRBV28
J gene: TRBJ2-3
CDR3 DNA: TGTGCCAGCAGTATCCGGGGACTAGCGGGAGATACGCAGTATTTT
CDR3 protein: CASSIRGLAGDTQYF

clone size: NA
D gene: TRBD2
V gene: TRBV20-1
J gene: TRBJ2-1
CDR3 DNA: TGCAGTGCTAGAGTAGCGGGAACCAATGAGCAGTTCTTC
CDR3 protein: CSARVAGTNEQFF

clone size: NA
D gene: NA
V gene: TRBV20-1
J gene: TRBJ2-5
CDR3 DNA: TGCAGTGCTAGCAGGGAAGAGACCCAGTACTTC
CDR3 protein: CSASREETQYF

clone size: NA
D gene: TRBD1
V gene: TRBV5-6
J gene: TRBJ2-5
CDR3 DNA: TGTGCCAGCAGCACGGTGGTTGTGACGGGACAGACGGAAGAGACCCAGTACTTC
CDR3 protein: CASSTVVVTGQTEETQYF

clone size: many
D gene: TRBD1
V gene: TRBV6-5
J gene: TRBJ2-2
CDR3 DNA: TGTGCCAGCAGACCGACAGGGTTCGGGGAGCTGTTTTTT
CDR3 protein: CASRPTGFGELFF

clone size: NA
D gene: NA
V gene: TRBV15
J gene: TRBJ2-7
CDR3 DNA: TGTGCCACCAGCAGAGATCCAGGAACCAAGTACGAGCAGTACTTC
CDR3 protein: CATSRDPGTKYEQYF

clone size: few
D gene: TRBD1
V gene: TRBV29-1
J gene: TRBJ2-7
CDR3 DNA: TGCAGCGCTACGGACAGGGTGAAATCCTACGAGCAGTACTTC
CDR3 protein: CSATDRVKSYEQYF

clone size: few
D gene: TRBD1
V gene: TRBV29-1
J gene: TRBJ2-7
CDR3 DNA: TGCAGCGTTCGGACAGGGCTTTCCTACGAGCAGTACTTC
CDR3 protein: CSVRTGLSYEQYF

clone size: NA
D gene: NA
V gene: TRBV25-1
J gene: TRBJ1-1
CDR3 DNA: TGTGCCAGCAGTGGGGTTGTGGGGGGAGGGACTGAAGCTTTCTTT
CDR3 protein: CASSGVVGGGTEAFF

clone size: NA
D gene: TRBD1
V gene: TRBV12-3/TRBV12-4
J gene: TRBJ1-4
CDR3 DNA: TGTGCCAGCAGTTTGGGGACAGGGACGGGAGATGAAAAACTGTTTTTT
CDR3 protein: CASSLGTGTGDEKLFF

clone size: NA
D gene: NA
V gene: TRBV6-1
J gene: TRBJ1-4
CDR3 DNA: TGTGCCAGCAGTGCTAATACTAGACAGCCTAATGAAAAACTGTTTTTT
CDR3 protein: CASSANTRQPNEKLFF

clone size: few
D gene: NA
V gene: TRBV11-2
J gene: TRBJ1-1
CDR3 DNA: TGTGCCAGCAGCACTGCGGCAGGGCTTTCTGAAGCTTTCTTT
CDR3 protein: CASSTAAGLSEAFF

clone size: NA
D gene: NA
V gene: TRBV29-1
J gene: TRBJ2-6
CDR3 DNA: TGCAGCGTGCCAATGGGGGCGGAGGGCAACGTCCTGACTTTC
CDR3 protein: CSVPMGAEGNVLTF

clone size: few
D gene: NA
V gene: TRBV7-9
J gene: TRBJ2-5
CDR3 DNA: TGTGCCAGCAGCCCCCGATATGTGGGGACGGAGACCCAGTACTTC
CDR3 protein: CASSPRYVGTETQYF

clone size: few
D gene: NA
V gene: TRBV29-1
J gene: TRBJ2-2
CDR3 DNA: TGCAGCGTTGAAGATCCCTTAAGAATAGCGGGGGAGCTGTTTTTT
CDR3 protein: CSVEDPLRIAGELFF

clone size: NA
D gene: NA
V gene: TRBV21-1
J gene: TRBJ2-7
CDR3 DNA: TGTGCCAGCAGCAAATCGACTAGCGGGAGCTCCTACGAGCAGTACTTC
CDR3 protein: CASSKSTSGSSYEQYF

clone size: NA
D gene: NA
V gene: TRBV20-1
J gene: TRBJ2-1
CDR3 DNA: TGCAGTGCTCACAGGGAGTACAATGAGCAGTTCTTC
CDR3 protein: CSAHREYNEQFF

clone size: few
D gene: TRBD2
V gene: TRBV28
J gene: TRBJ2-5
CDR3 DNA: TGTGCCAGCAGAACCCGAAGACTAGCGGGTGGGGAGACCCAGTACTTC
CDR3 protein: CASRTRRLAGGETQYF